This TCR beta chain was recovered during a study of blood T cell repertoires in COVID-19. Across the study: Material from acute and convalescent COVID-19 was sourced from the United States, Italy and Spain. Nucleic acid was either cDNA or gDNA, and it came from T cells, B-cell-depleted T cells, or PBMCs.

In the study's own analysis: Counts of nucleated cells, estimated from reference gene primer amplification, were obtained. Method: immunoSEQ multiplex PCR; TCRdb's copy keeps in-frame clones and lacks some. V, J and clone size are those of that table, while D and trimming were read from the DNA. The sample carries over 35,000 clones, over 75% recorded once. There are 13 residues in the CDR3. V lost 2 bases and J 6 bases, leaving 7 bases between the germline ends. Per the germline V gene, CDR1 is MGHRA and CDR2 is YSYEKL. The source of this sequence is a man aged 40-55 years with active or convalescent COVID-19. The source material was peripheral blood. This chain joins TRBV4-1 and TRBJ1-4; the D gene is possibly TRBD1 (6 bases). This CDR3 is CASSQNRDEKLFF. The CDR3 DNA reads TGCGCCAGCAGCCAAAACAGGGATGAAAAACTGTTTTTT.